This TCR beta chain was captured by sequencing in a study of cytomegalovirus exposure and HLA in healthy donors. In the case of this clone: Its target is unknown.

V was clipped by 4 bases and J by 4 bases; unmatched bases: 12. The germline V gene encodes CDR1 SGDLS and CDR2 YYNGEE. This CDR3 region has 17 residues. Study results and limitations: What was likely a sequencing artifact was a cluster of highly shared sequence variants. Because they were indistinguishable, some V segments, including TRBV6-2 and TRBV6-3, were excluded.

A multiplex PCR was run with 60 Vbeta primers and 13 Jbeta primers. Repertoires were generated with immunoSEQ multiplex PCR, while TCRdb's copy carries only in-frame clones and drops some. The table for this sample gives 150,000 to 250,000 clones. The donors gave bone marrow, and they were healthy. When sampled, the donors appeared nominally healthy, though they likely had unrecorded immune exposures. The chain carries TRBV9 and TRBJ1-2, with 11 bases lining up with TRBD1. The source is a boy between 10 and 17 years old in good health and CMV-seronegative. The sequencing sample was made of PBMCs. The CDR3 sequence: CASSPSEGTGGSYGYTF. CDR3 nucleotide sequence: TGTGCCAGCAGCCCTTCGGAGGGGACAGGGGGATCCTATGGCTACACCTTC.